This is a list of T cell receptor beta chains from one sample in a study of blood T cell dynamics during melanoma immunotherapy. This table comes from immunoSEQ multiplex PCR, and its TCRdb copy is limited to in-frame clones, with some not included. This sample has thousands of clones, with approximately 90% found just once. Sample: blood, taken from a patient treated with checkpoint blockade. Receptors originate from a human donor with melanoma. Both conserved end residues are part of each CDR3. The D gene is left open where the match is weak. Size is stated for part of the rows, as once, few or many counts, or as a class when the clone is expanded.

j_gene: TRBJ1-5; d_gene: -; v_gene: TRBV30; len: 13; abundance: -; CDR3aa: CAWSNPGYQPQHF; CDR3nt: TGTGCCTGGAGTAACCCAGGGTATCAGCCCCAGCATTTT
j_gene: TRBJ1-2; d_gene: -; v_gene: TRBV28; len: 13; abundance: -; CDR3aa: CASSLGTAYGYTF; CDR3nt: TGTGCCAGCAGTTTAGGGACGGCTTATGGCTACACCTTC
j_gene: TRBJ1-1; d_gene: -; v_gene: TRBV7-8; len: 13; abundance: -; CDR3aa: CASSTKAHTEAFF; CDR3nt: TGTGCCAGCAGTACGAAGGCCCACACTGAAGCTTTCTTT
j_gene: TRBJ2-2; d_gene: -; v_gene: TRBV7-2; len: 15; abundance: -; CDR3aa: CASSLVGSNTGELFF; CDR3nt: TGTGCCAGCAGCTTAGTGGGTTCGAACACCGGGGAGCTGTTTTTT
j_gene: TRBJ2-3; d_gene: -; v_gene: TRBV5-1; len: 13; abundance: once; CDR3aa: CASSRENADTQYF; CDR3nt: TGCGCCAGCAGCCGAGAGAACGCAGATACGCAGTATTTT
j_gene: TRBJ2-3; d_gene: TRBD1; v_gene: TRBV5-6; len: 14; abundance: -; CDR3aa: CASSPGTGADTQYF; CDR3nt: TGTGCCAGCAGCCCAGGGACAGGGGCAGATACGCAGTATTTT
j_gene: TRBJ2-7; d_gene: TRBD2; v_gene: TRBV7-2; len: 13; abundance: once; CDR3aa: CAGSGGAGYEQYF; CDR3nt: TGTGCCGGTAGCGGGGGGGCCGGGTACGAGCAGTACTTC
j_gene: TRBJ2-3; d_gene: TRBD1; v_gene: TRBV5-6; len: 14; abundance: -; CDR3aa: CASSLHRGADTQYF; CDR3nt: TGTGCCAGCAGCTTGCACAGGGGAGCAGATACGCAGTATTTT
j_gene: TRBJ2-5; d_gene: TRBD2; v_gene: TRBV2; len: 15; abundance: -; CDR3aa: CASSLAGASGETQYF; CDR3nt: TGTGCCAGCAGCCTAGCGGGAGCGAGTGGAGAGACCCAGTACTTC
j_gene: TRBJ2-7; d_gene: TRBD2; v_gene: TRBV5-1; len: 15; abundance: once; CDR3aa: CASSPKTSAFYEQYF; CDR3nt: TGCGCCAGCAGCCCAAAGACTAGCGCGTTTTACGAGCAGTACTTC
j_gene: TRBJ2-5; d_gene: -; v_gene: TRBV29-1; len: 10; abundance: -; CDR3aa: CSVYSKTQYF; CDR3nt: TGCAGCGTTTATAGTAAGACCCAGTACTTC
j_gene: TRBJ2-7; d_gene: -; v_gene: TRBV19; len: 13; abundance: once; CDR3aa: CASSSGTPYEQYF; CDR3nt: TGTGCCAGTAGTTCCGGGACACCATACGAGCAGTACTTC
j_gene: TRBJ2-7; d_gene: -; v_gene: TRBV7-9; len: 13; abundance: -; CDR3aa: CASSLDRGGEQYF; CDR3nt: TGTGCCAGCAGCTTAGATCGGGGAGGCGAGCAGTACTTC
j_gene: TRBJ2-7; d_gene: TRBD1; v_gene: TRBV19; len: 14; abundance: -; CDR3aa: CASSIGTGLGEQYF; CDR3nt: TGTGCCAGTAGTATTGGGACAGGGCTGGGCGAGCAGTACTTC
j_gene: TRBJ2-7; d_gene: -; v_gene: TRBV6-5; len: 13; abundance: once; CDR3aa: CASSYVGGSEQYF; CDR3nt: TGTGCCAGCAGTTACGTAGGAGGGAGCGAGCAGTACTTC
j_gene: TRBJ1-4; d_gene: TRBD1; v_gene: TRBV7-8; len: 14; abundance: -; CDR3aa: CASSSDRVNEKLFF; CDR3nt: TGTGCCAGCAGCTCGGACAGGGTTAATGAAAAACTGTTTTTT
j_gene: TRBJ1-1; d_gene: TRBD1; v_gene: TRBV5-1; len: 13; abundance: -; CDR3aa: CASSGRGGTEAFF; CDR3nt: TGCGCCAGCAGCGGCAGGGGGGGCACTGAAGCTTTCTTT
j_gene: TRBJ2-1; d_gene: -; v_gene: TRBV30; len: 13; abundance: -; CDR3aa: CAWSPKLGDEQFF; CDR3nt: TGTGCCTGGAGTCCTAAACTGGGCGATGAGCAGTTCTTC
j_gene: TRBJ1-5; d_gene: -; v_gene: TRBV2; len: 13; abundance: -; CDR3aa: CASGSGIREPQHF; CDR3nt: TGTGCCAGCGGATCCGGCATCCGGGAGCCCCAGCATTTT
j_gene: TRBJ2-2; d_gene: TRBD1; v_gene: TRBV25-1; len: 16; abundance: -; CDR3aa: CASSDPGQVETGELFF; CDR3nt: TGTGCCAGCAGTGATCCGGGACAGGTTGAGACCGGGGAGCTGTTTTTT
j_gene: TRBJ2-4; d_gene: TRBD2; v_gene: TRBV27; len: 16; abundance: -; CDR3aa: CASSLLAGLAKNIQYF; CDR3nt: TGTGCCAGCAGTTTATTAGCGGGGCTAGCCAAAAACATTCAGTACTTC
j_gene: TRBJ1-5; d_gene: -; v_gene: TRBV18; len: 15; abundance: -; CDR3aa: CASSPGQPSNQPQHF; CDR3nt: TGTGCCAGCTCACCAGGGCAGCCTAGCAATCAGCCCCAGCATTTT
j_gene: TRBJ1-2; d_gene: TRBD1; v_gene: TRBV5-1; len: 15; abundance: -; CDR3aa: CASSLETGWGYGYTF; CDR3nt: TGCGCCAGCAGCTTGGAGACAGGGTGGGGCTATGGCTACACCTTC
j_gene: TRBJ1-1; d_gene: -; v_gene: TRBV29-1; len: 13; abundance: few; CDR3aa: CSVDRAQNTEAFF; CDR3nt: TGCAGCGTTGATCGGGCCCAGAACACTGAAGCTTTCTTT
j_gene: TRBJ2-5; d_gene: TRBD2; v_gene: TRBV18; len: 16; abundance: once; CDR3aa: CASSPLGLAGQETQYF; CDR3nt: TGTGCCAGCTCACCTCTGGGACTAGCGGGCCAAGAGACCCAGTACTTC
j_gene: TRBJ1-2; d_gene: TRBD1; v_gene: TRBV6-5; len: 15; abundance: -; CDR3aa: CASSYSNRGSYGYTF; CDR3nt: TGTGCCAGCAGTTACTCGAACAGGGGAAGCTATGGCTACACCTTC
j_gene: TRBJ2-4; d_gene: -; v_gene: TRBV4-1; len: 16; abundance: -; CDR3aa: CASSLTAQEAKNIQYF; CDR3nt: TGCGCCAGCAGCCTTACGGCCCAAGAAGCCAAAAACATTCAGTACTTC
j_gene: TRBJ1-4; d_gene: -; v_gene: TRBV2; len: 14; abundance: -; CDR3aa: CASNLQGTNEKLFF; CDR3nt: TGTGCCAGCAACCTACAGGGAACTAATGAAAAACTGTTTTTT
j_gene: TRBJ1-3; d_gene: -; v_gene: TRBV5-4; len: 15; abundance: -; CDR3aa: CASSQDSGSGNTIYF; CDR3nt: TGTGCCAGCAGCCAAGATAGTGGTTCGGGAAACACCATATATTTT
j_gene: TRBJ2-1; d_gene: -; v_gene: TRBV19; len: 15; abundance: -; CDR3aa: CASSIVPAVGNEQFF; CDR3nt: TGTGCCAGTAGTATAGTTCCAGCCGTGGGGAATGAGCAGTTCTTC
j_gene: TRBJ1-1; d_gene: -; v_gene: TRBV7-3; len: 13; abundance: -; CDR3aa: CASSYQLNTEAFF; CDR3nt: TGTGCCAGCAGCTACCAGCTGAACACTGAAGCTTTCTTT
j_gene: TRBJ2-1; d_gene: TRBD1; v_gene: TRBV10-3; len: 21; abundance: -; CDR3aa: CAISGTPGQGYWRGSYNEQFF; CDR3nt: TGTGCCATCAGTGGGACACCGGGACAGGGGTATTGGCGGGGGTCGTACAATGAGCAGTTCTTC
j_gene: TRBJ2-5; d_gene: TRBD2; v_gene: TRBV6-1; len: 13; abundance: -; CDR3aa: CASRLAGEETQYF; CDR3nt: TGTGCCAGCAGGCTAGCGGGGGAAGAGACCCAGTACTTC
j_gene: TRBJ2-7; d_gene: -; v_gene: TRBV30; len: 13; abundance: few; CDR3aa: CAWRDTRQDEQYF; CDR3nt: TGTGCCTGGAGGGACACAAGGCAGGACGAGCAGTACTTC
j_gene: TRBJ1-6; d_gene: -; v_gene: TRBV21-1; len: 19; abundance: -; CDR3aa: CASSNLPTGLSSYNSPLHF; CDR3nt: TGTGCCAGCAGCAACCTTCCAACAGGGCTGAGCTCCTATAATTCACCCCTCCACTTT
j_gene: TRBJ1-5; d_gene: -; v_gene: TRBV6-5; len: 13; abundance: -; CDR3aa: CASRPAGNQPQHF; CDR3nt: TGTGCCAGCAGACCCGCAGGCAATCAGCCCCAGCATTTT
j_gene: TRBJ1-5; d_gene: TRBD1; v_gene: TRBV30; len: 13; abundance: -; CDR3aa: CAWTTGGDQPQHF; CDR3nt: TGTGCCTGGACTACAGGGGGCGACCAGCCCCAGCATTTT
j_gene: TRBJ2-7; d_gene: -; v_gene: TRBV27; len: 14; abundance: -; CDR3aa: CASSPGPYSYEQYF; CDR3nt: TGTGCCAGCAGTCCAGGGCCGTACTCCTACGAGCAGTACTTC
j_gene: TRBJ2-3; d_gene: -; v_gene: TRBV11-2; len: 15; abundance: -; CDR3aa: CASSFFAGTADTQYF; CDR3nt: TGTGCCAGCAGCTTCTTCGCGGGGACGGCAGATACGCAGTATTTT
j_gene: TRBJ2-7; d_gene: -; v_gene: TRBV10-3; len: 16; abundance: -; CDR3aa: CAISEHLGDLRGEQYF; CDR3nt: TGTGCCATCAGTGAGCACCTGGGAGACTTAAGAGGCGAGCAGTACTTC
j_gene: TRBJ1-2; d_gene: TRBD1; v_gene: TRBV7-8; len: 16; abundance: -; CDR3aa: CASSAIGTGANYGYTF; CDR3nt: TGTGCCAGCAGCGCGATCGGGACAGGGGCAAACTATGGCTACACCTTC
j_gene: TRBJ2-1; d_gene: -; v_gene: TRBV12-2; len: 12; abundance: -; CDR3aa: CASRLVGLDGFF; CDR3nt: TGTGCAAGTCGCTTAGTAGGGCTAGATGGGTTCTTC
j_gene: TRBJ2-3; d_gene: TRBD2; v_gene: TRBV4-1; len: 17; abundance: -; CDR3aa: CASSQVLAGERTDTQYF; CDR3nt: TGCGCCAGCAGCCAAGTACTAGCGGGGGAGCGCACAGATACGCAGTATTTT
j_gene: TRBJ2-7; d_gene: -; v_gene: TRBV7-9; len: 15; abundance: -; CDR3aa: CASSLALRSGDEQYF; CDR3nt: TGTGCCAGCAGCTTAGCGCTACGTTCAGGCGACGAGCAGTACTTC
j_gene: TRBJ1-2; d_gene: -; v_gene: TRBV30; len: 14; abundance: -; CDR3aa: CAWSASTVLYGYTF; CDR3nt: TGTGCCTGGAGTGCTTCGACAGTGCTCTATGGCTACACCTTC
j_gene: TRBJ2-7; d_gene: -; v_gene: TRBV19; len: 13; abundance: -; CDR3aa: CASSPKSRNEQYF; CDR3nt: TGTGCCAGTAGTCCAAAAAGTAGGAACGAGCAGTACTTC
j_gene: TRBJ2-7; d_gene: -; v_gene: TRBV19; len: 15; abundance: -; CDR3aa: CASSISGTRDYEQYF; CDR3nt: TGTGCCAGTAGTATTTCCGGGACAAGGGACTACGAGCAGTACTTC
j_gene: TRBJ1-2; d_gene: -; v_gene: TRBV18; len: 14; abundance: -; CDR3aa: CASSPAQTNYGYTF; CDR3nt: TGTGCCAGCTCACCGGCACAGACTAACTATGGCTACACCTTC